This section outlines one T cell receptor beta chain sequence together with its context. Its antigen is undetermined. The data were obtained in a study of T cell responses to AZD1222 COVID-19 vaccine. Measured with immunoSEQ multiplex PCR; TCRdb has only the in-frame clones, and not every one. This table holds 140,000 or so clones, roughly 88% found once. Broader study findings: Two AZD1222 doses significantly raised spike-specific TCR breadth and depth over controls.

This CDR3 comprises 13 residues. Germline V CDR1 and CDR2: SGDLS, YYNGEE. The ends were cut back, 4 bases at V and 3 bases at J, with 10 bases in the middle. The V gene is TRBV9, the J gene TRBJ1-1; D is undetermined. This sequence was found in an adult in good health. The sequences come from peripheral blood, collected on day 0 of AZD1222 vaccination. CDR3 amino acids: CASSPEGYTEAFF. The CDR3 DNA reads TGTGCCAGCAGCCCGGAAGGGTACACTGAAGCTTTCTTT.